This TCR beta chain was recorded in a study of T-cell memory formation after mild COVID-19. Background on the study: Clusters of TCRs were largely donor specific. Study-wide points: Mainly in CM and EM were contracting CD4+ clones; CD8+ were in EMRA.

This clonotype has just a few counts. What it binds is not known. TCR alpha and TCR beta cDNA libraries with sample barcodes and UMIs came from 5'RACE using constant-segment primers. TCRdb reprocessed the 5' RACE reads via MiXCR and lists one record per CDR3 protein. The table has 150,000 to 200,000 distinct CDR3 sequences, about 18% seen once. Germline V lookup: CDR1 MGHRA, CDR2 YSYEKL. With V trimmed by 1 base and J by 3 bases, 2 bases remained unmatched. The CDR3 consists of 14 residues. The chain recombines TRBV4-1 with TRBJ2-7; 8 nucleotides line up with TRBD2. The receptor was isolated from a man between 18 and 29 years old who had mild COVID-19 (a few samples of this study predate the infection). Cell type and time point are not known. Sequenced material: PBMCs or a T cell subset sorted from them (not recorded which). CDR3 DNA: TGCGCCAGCAGCCAAGGACTAGCGAACTACGAGCAGTACGTC. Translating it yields CASSQGLANYEQYV.